The rows below give T cell receptor beta chains drawn from one sample of a study of T cell responses to AZD1222 COVID-19 vaccine. Repertoires were generated with immunoSEQ multiplex PCR, while TCRdb's copy carries only in-frame clones and drops some. The table has under 130,000 clones, around 91% seen once. The input for sequencing was peripheral blood, taken on day 0 of AZD1222 vaccination. The receptors shown here come from an adult in good health. The CDR3 runs from the conserved cysteine through the conserved F or W. A D gene is named only where the DNA matches it firmly. Only some rows state a clone size, as once, few, many or a class for expanded clones.

v_gene	d_gene	abundance	j_gene	CDR3aa	CDR3nt
TRBV7-2	TRBD1	.	TRBJ1-5	CASSPRGGREYQPQHF	TGTGCCAGCAGCCCCAGGGGGGGGCGCGAATATCAGCCCCAGCATTTT
TRBV4-1	.	.	TRBJ1-1	CASSHLPGGNTEAFF	TGCGCCAGCAGCCACCTGCCCGGGGGGAACACTGAAGCTTTCTTT
TRBV29-1	.	few	TRBJ1-1	CSVEESNTEAFF	TGCAGCGTTGAAGAGTCGAACACTGAAGCTTTCTTT
TRBV5-5	.	.	TRBJ1-2	CASSSRRELGDGYTF	TGTGCCAGCAGCTCTCGAAGGGAGTTAGGTGATGGCTACACCTTC
TRBV5-1	.	.	TRBJ1-5	CASSLDGQPNQPQHF	TGCGCCAGCAGCTTGGACGGACAGCCTAATCAGCCCCAGCATTTT
TRBV6-6	TRBD1	.	TRBJ1-2	CASSPDRAVGYTF	TGTGCCAGCAGCCCGGACAGGGCGGTTGGCTACACCTTC
TRBV5-5	.	once	TRBJ1-1	CASSDRALNTEAFF	TGTGCCAGCAGCGACCGGGCCTTGAACACTGAAGCTTTCTTT
TRBV28	.	.	TRBJ1-4	CASSQPPGPLFF	TGTGCCAGCAGTCAACCCCCGGGACCCCTGTTTTTT
TRBV5-1	TRBD1	.	TRBJ2-7	CASSGTGPSYEQYF	TGCGCCAGCAGTGGGACAGGGCCCTCCTACGAGCAGTACTTC
TRBV9	TRBD2	.	TRBJ2-5	CASSPRLADQETQYF	TGTGCCAGCAGTCCCCGACTAGCGGATCAAGAGACCCAGTACTTC
TRBV3-1/TRBV3-2	.	.	TRBJ2-3	CASSPSTDTQYF	TGTGCCAGCAGCCCAAGCACAGATACGCAGTATTTT
TRBV28	TRBD2	few	TRBJ2-7	CASKRGGPYEQYF	TGTGCCAGCAAACGGGGGGGACCCTACGAGCAGTACTTC
TRBV7-8	TRBD1	once	TRBJ2-7	CASSPGTGMGEQYF	TGTGCCAGCAGCCCCGGGACAGGGATGGGCGAGCAGTACTTC
TRBV5-1	.	.	TRBJ1-2	CASSLQDTEGYTF	TGCGCCAGCAGCTTGCAGGACACAGAGGGCTACACCTTC
TRBV6-5	.	.	TRBJ1-4	CASSQPPTNEKLFF	TGTGCCAGCAGTCAGCCGCCAACTAATGAAAAACTGTTTTTT
TRBV3-1/TRBV3-2	.	.	TRBJ2-7	CASSPRGDRDNYEQYF	TGTGCCAGCAGCCCCCGGGGGGACCGGGACAACTACGAGCAGTACTTC
TRBV4-1	.	.	TRBJ2-3	CASSQASGPLYTDTQYF	TGCGCCAGCAGCCAAGCCTCGGGCCCACTCTACACAGATACGCAGTATTTT
TRBV14	TRBD2	once	TRBJ2-3	CASSQDGGASTDTQYF	TGTGCCAGCAGCCAAGACGGGGGGGCCAGCACAGATACGCAGTATTTT
TRBV6-5	.	.	TRBJ1-2	CASSRAGYSNYGYTF	TGTGCCAGCAGTCGAGCAGGGTATTCTAACTATGGCTACACCTTC
TRBV4-1	TRBD2	.	TRBJ2-2	CASSQGLAGGNTGELFF	TGCGCCAGCAGCCAAGGTCTAGCGGGGGGGAACACCGGGGAGCTGTTTTTT
TRBV11-3	TRBD2	.	TRBJ2-7	CASSLDLGAGNYEQYF	TGTGCCAGCAGCTTAGATTTAGGAGCGGGAAACTACGAGCAGTACTTC
TRBV2	TRBD1	.	TRBJ1-2	CASREQGDGYTF	TGTGCCAGCAGGGAACAGGGGGATGGCTACACCTTC
TRBV29-1	.	.	TRBJ1-2	CSVDLSGGYDGYTF	TGCAGCGTTGACCTCTCGGGGGGGTATGATGGCTACACCTTC
TRBV7-2	TRBD1	.	TRBJ2-1	CASSFSLPGQGSNEQFF	TGTGCCAGCAGCTTCTCCTTACCGGGACAGGGAAGCAATGAGCAGTTCTTC
TRBV7-2	.	.	TRBJ2-2	CASSQMRPANTGELFF	TGTGCCAGCAGCCAGATGCGCCCTGCGAACACCGGGGAGCTGTTTTTT
TRBV9	TRBD1	few	TRBJ1-2	CASSSAPGQNYYGYTF	TGTGCCAGCAGCTCTGCTCCGGGACAGAATTACTATGGCTACACCTTC
TRBV4-2	.	.	TRBJ1-1	CASSQDYRSTEAFF	TGTGCCAGCAGCCAAGATTACAGGTCAACTGAAGCTTTCTTT
TRBV5-1	TRBD1	.	TRBJ2-3	CASSLGTGASSTDTQYF	TGCGCCAGCAGCTTGGGAACAGGGGCGTCTAGCACAGATACGCAGTATTTT
TRBV28	TRBD2	once	TRBJ2-2	CASTVAGGGDYTGELFF	TGTGCCAGCACGGTGGCGGGGGGCGGCGACTACACCGGGGAGCTGTTTTTT
TRBV29-1	.	.	TRBJ2-1	CSVEGPGGSYNEQFF	TGCAGCGTTGAAGGTCCTGGTGGCTCCTACAATGAGCAGTTCTTC
TRBV27	.	.	TRBJ2-3	CASRQSSTDTQYF	TGTGCCAGCAGGCAATCTAGCACAGATACGCAGTATTTT
TRBV18	.	.	TRBJ2-2	CASSMALGDTGELFF	TGTGCCAGCTCAATGGCCTTGGGAGACACCGGGGAGCTGTTTTTT
TRBV5-1	TRBD1	.	TRBJ2-1	CASSLGTGNNEQFF	TGCGCCAGCAGCCTCGGGACAGGAAACAATGAGCAGTTCTTC
TRBV5-6	.	once	TRBJ2-5	CASSLVIVGHQETQYF	TGTGCCAGCAGCTTGGTAATCGTGGGACACCAAGAGACCCAGTACTTC
TRBV11-2	TRBD2	.	TRBJ2-3	CASSLTGGPTADTQYF	TGTGCCAGCAGCTTGACGGGGGGGCCCACCGCAGATACGCAGTATTTT
TRBV5-4	TRBD1	.	TRBJ2-7	CASSAGQGYEQYF	TGTGCCAGCAGCGCGGGACAGGGATACGAGCAGTACTTC
TRBV9	TRBD2	.	TRBJ2-1	CASSSSTPGLAGGTNEQFF	TGTGCCAGCAGCTCCTCAACGCCGGGACTAGCGGGGGGGACGAATGAGCAGTTCTTC
TRBV7-9	TRBD1	.	TRBJ2-7	CASSPHPRQGSNEQYF	TGTGCCAGCAGCCCACACCCGAGACAGGGGTCCAACGAGCAGTACTTC
TRBV2	.	.	TRBJ2-1	CASSRGREEGFYNEQFF	TGTGCCAGCAGTCGGGGCAGGGAGGAAGGGTTTTACAATGAGCAGTTCTTC
TRBV28	.	.	TRBJ1-2	CASSFGETNYGYTF	TGTGCCAGCAGTTTTGGGGAAACTAACTATGGCTACACCTTC
TRBV6-5	TRBD1	.	TRBJ1-2	CASSRGGTGDYGYTF	TGTGCCAGCAGTCGGGGAGGGACAGGCGACTATGGCTACACCTTC
TRBV5-1	TRBD2	.	TRBJ2-2	CASSFGSGGLQAGELFF	TGCGCCAGCAGCTTCGGTAGCGGGGGCCTCCAGGCCGGGGAGCTGTTTTTT
TRBV19	TRBD1	.	TRBJ2-1	CASRSGTGPSYNEQFF	TGTGCCAGTAGATCGGGGACAGGGCCCTCCTACAATGAGCAGTTCTTC
TRBV7-9	.	.	TRBJ1-2	CASSLGGLFYGYTF	TGTGCCAGCAGCTTAGGGGGGCTGTTCTATGGCTACACCTTC
TRBV30	.	once	TRBJ1-1	CAYDLGQLNTEAFF	TGTGCCTATGATTTGGGGCAGTTGAACACTGAAGCTTTCTTT
TRBV19	TRBD1	.	TRBJ1-1	CASSGGQEADAFF	TGTGCCAGTAGTGGGGGACAGGAGGCCGATGCTTTCTTT
TRBV2	.	.	TRBJ1-6	CASSARGRENSPLHF	TGTGCCAGCAGCGCCCGCGGGCGGGAGAATTCACCCCTCCACTTT